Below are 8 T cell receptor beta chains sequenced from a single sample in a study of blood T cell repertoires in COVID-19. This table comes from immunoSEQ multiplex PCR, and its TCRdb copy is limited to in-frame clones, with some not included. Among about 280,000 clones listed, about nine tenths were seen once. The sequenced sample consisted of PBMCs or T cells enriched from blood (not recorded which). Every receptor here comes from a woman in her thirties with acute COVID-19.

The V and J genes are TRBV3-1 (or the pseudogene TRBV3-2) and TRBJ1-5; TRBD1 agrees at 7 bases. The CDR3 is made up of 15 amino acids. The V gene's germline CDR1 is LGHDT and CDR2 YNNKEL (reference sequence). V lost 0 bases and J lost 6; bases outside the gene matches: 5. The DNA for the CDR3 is TGTGCCAGCAGCCAAGATTTAACAGGGGTTCAGCCCCAGCATTTT. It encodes CASSQDLTGVQPQHF.

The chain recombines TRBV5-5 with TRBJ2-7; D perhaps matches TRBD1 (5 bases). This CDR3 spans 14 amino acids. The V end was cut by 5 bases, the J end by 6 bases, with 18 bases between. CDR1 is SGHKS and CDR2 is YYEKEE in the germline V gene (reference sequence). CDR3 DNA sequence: TGTGCCAGCAGTTTCAGGGTGGGTGCTCGCGAGCAGTACTTC. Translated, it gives CASSFRVGAREQYF.

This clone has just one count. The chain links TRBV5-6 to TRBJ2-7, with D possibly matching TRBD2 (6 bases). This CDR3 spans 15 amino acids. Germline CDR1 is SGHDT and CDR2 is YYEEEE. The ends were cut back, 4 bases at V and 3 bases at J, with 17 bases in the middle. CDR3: CASSTTGTGGYEQYF. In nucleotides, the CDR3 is TGTGCCAGCAGCACAACCGGGACTGGGGGCTACGAGCAGTACTTC.

In DNA form, the CDR3 reads TGTGCCAGCAGCCCGGCATTCGGGACAGTAGATGGCTACACCTTC. Its translation: CASSPAFGTVDGYTF. The chain joins TRBV11-2 to TRBJ1-2, with TRBD1 matching 7 bases. CDR3 length: 15 amino acids. From germline, CDR1 is SGHAT and CDR2 FQNNGV. Trimming at V came to 5 bases and at J to 6 bases, leaving 12 bases not matched to a gene.

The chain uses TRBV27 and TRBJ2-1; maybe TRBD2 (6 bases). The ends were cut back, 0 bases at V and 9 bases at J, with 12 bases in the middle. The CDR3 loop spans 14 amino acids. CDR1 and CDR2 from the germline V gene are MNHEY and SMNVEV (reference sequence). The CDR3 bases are TGTGCCAGCAGTTTATCCCCTAGCGTGAGTGAGCAGTTCTTC. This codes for CASSLSPSVSEQFF.

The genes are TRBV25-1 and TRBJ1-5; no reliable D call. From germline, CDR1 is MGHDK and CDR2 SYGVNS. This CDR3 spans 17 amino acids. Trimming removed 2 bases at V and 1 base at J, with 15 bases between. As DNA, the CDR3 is TGTGCCAGCAGTGAACGGGGAGATCACTCCAGCAATCAGCCCCAGCATTTT. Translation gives CASSERGDHSSNQPQHF.

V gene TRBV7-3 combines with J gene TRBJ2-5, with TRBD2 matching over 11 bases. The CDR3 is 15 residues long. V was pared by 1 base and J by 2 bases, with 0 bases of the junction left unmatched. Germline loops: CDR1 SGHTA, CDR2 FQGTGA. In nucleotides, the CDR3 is TGTGCCAGCAGCTTAATAGCGGGAGGGCAAGAGACCCAGTACTTC. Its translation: CASSLIAGGQETQYF.

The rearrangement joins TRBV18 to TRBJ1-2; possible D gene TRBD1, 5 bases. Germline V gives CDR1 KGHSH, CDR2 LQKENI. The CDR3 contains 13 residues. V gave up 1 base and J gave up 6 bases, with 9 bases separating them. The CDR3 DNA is TGTGCCAGCTCACCACGACAGCCGGATGGCTACACCTTC. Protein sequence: CASSPRQPDGYTF.